One and the same sample provided the 16 T cell receptor beta chains below, sequenced in a study of shared clonotypes between healthy human individuals. Method: immunoSEQ multiplex PCR; TCRdb's copy keeps in-frame clones and lacks some. The sample has 300,000 to 350,000 clones; around 79% are singletons. The sequenced material came from memory CD4+ T cells sorted from blood. Regarding subset: CD45RA-negative fraction. Receptors were obtained from a man aged 30-40 years in good health.

A remark on this clone: Additional DNA sequences in this sample encode the identical CDR3. The chain joins TRBV5-4 to TRBJ2-3, with TRBD1 as a possible D gene (6 bases). This CDR3 has 14 residues. V lost 2 bases to trimming and J lost 4 bases, with 11 bases between them. Germline V gives CDR1 SGHNT, CDR2 YYREEE (reference sequence). In nucleotides, the CDR3 is TGTGCCAGCAGCTTAAGGGGGTTCGCAGATACGCAGTATTTT. Protein sequence: CASSLRGFADTQYF.

This chain uses TRBV7-6 with TRBJ2-1; 7 nucleotides agree with TRBD2. Germline CDR1 and CDR2: SGHVS and FNYEAQ. Germline trimming cut 4 bases from V and 7 bases from J; bases unmatched to any gene: 7. The CDR3 has 14 amino acids. The CDR3 DNA reads TGTGCCAGCAGCTACGCGGCGGGAGAAAATGAGCAGTTCTTC. Amino acids: CASSYAAGENEQFF.

This clone was recorded only once. The V call is TRBV25-1, the J call TRBJ2-3; 8 bases align to TRBD1. The CDR3 runs 15 residues. Germline assignment: CDR1 MGHDK and CDR2 SYGVNS. The V segment lost 3 bases and the J segment 1 base; nucleotides outside the gene matches: 3. The CDR3 DNA is TGTGCCAGCAGTGATACGACAGGGGGCACAGATACGCAGTATTTT. This encodes CASSDTTGGTDTQYF.

V and J are TRBV30 and TRBJ1-3, with D unclear. The CDR3 spans 14 residues. Trimming cost V 4 bases and J 2 bases, with 12 bases left between them. Germline CDR1 reads GTSNPN; CDR2 reads SVGIG (reference sequence). The CDR3 sequence is CAWIGRITGNTIYF. The CDR3 region has the DNA TGTGCCTGGATCGGGAGGATTACTGGAAACACCATATATTTT.

The genes are TRBV2 and TRBJ2-5, with D uncertain. The CDR3 is 13 residues long. V was shortened by 7 bases and J by 1 base, with 10 bases between the two germline ends. CDR1 SNHLY and CDR2 FYNNEI come from the germline V gene. CDR3 loop: CASIRLSQETQYF. Here the CDR3 DNA reads TGTGCCAGCATCAGACTGTCCCAAGAGACCCAGTACTTC.

V is TRBV7-6 and J is TRBJ2-3; perhaps TRBD2 as D (6 bases). Germline lookup yields CDR1 SGHVS and CDR2 FNYEAQ. Between the trimmed V and J ends, which lost 2 bases and 6 bases, there was a span of 15 bases. The CDR3 consists of 15 residues. CDR3 bases: TGTGCCAGCAGCTTAATAGTACTAGCTTCTGATACGCAGTATTTT. It specifies CASSLIVLASDTQYF.

This CDR3 is CASSLSMVGAQYF. Written as DNA, the CDR3 is TGTGCCAGCAGCTTGAGTATGGTGGGAGCCCAGTACTTC. The J gene is TRBJ2-5, the V gene TRBV5-4, with D perhaps TRBD2 (5 bases). V was clipped by 1 base and J by 9 bases, with 13 bases between them. CDR1 SGHNT and CDR2 YYREEE come from the germline V gene (reference sequence). The CDR3 is made up of 13 amino acids.

The count of this clone is one. CDR3 protein: CASSYSRREAYEQYF. In DNA form, the CDR3 reads TGTGCCAGCAGTTACTCGCGTAGAGAGGCCTACGAGCAGTACTTC. V gene TRBV6-6 combines with J gene TRBJ2-7; D not certain. Trimming took 0 bases from V and 2 from J, leaving 11 bases between them. From germline, CDR1 is MNHNY and CDR2 SVGAGI (reference sequence). The length of the CDR3 is 15 residues.

The chain couples TRBV19 to TRBJ2-4, with TRBD2 matching 8 bases. Germline-derived CDR1 and CDR2 are LNHDA and SQIVND (reference sequence). The CDR3 extends over 18 amino acids. The junction had 11 bases not matched to a gene; V was cut back by 2 bases and J by 2 bases. The DNA for the CDR3 is TGTGCCAGTAGTATACCACTGGGACTAGTGGGGTCCAAAAACATTCAGTACTTC. This codes for CASSIPLGLVGSKNIQYF. The full variable domain, its missing parts supplied by reference TRBV19 and TRBJ2-4, is DGGITQSPKYLFRKEGQNVTLSCEQNLNHDAMYWYRQDPGQGLRLIYYSQIVNDFQKGDIAEGYSVSREKKESFPLTVTSAQKNPTAFYLCASSIPLGLVGSKNIQYFGAGTRLSVL.

The CDR3 sequence: CASNLAERTDTQYF. In nucleotides, the CDR3 is TGTGCCAGCAACCTAGCCGAACGCACAGATACGCAGTATTTT. The rearrangement links TRBV7-9 to TRBJ2-3; the D gene is possibly TRBD2 (5 bases). V lost 7 bases to trimming and J lost 1 base, with 12 bases between them. The V gene's germline CDR1 is SEHNR and CDR2 FQNEAQ (reference sequence). CDR3 length: 14 residues.

The V call is TRBV7-2, the J call TRBJ1-2; D ambiguous. Trimming left V 5 bases short and J 8 bases short, with 21 bases between. Germline V lookup: CDR1 SGHTA, CDR2 FQGNSA. The length of the CDR3 is 15 residues. CDR3 protein: CASSPTSFPAVGYTF. Written as DNA, the CDR3 is TGTGCCAGCAGCCCTACGTCTTTCCCTGCGGTAGGCTACACCTTC.

The chain couples TRBV20-1 to TRBJ1-2; 8 bases fit TRBD1. CDR1 DFQATT and CDR2 SNEGSKA come from the germline V gene (reference sequence). The ends lost 4 bases at V and 6 bases at J; junction bases unmatched: 1. CDR3 length: 11 amino acids. CDR3 in DNA: TGCAGTGCTAAGGACAGGGATGGCTACACCTTC. Protein product: CSAKDRDGYTF.

The sample holds a few counts of this clone. This sequence joins TRBV30 and TRBJ2-1, with no clear D. This CDR3 region has 11 residues. V lost 0 bases, J lost 15 bases, and 12 bases lay in between. Germline CDR1 is GTSNPN and CDR2 is SVGIG (reference sequence). Here the CDR3 reads CAWSVQLRVFF. The CDR3 DNA sequence: TGTGCCTGGAGTGTACAGTTGCGTGTGTTCTTC. Complete variable domain (other parts from reference TRBV30 and TRBJ2-1): SQTIHQWPATLVQPVGSPLSLECTVEGTSNPNLYWYRQAAGRGLQLLFYSVGIGQISSEVPQNLSASRPQDRQFILSSKKLLLSDSGFYLCAWSVQLRVFFGPGTRLTVL.

This chain uses TRBV28 with TRBJ1-1, with TRBD1 matching 8 bases. Germline-derived CDR1 and CDR2 are MDHEN and SYDVKM. V shed 5 bases and J 8 bases; nucleotides not matched to a gene: 10. The CDR3 contains 14 residues. The CDR3 spells CASSPIDRGREAFF. The CDR3 DNA sequence: TGTGCCAGCAGTCCGATCGACAGGGGTAGAGAAGCTTTCTTT.

This chain connects TRBV5-6 to TRBJ2-5, with D possibly being TRBD1 (6 bases). V was shortened by 2 bases and J by 5 bases, with 10 bases between the two germline ends. CDR1 and CDR2 (germline): SGHDT, YYEEEE. The CDR3 length is 13 residues. The CDR3 DNA follows: TGTGCCAGCAGCTTTCAGGGGCAGGAGACCCAGTACTTC. This sequence encodes CASSFQGQETQYF.

This rearrangement joins TRBV2 to TRBJ2-7; D is tentatively TRBD1 or TRBD2 (7 bases each). Trimming removed 10 bases at V and 6 bases at J, with 19 bases between. The CDR3 contains 13 residues. Per the germline V gene, CDR1 is SNHLY and CDR2 is FYNNEI. This CDR3 reads CATKRDRQGEQYF. The CDR3 nucleotides are TGTGCCACCAAGCGGGACAGACAGGGCGAGCAGTACTTC.